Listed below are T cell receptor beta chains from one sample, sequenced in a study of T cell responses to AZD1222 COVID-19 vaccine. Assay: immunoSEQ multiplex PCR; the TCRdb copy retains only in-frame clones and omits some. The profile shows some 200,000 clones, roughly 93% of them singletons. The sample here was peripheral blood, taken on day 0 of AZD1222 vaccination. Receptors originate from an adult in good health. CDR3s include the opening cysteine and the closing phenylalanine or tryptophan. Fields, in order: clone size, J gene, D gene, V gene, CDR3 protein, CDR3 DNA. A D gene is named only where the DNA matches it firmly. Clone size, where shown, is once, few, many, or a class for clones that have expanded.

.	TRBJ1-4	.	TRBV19	CASSSFNEKLFF	TGTGCCAGTAGTTCCTTCAATGAAAAACTGTTTTTT
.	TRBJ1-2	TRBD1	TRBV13	CASSSQGAARGYTF	TGTGCCAGCAGCTCACAGGGGGCGGCAAGAGGCTACACCTTC
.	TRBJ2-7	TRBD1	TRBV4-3	CASSRGQGARYEQYF	TGCGCCAGCAGCCGCGGACAGGGGGCAAGGTACGAGCAGTACTTC
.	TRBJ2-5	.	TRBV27	CASSFSNRVAQYF	TGTGCCAGCAGTTTTTCCAACAGGGTTGCCCAGTACTTC
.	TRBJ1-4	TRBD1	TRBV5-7	CASSLYTGGGNEKLFF	TGTGCCAGCAGCTTGTACACAGGGGGAGGTAATGAAAAACTGTTTTTT
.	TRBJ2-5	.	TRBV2	CASSGRTDQETQYF	TGTGCCAGCAGTGGGAGGACAGACCAAGAGACCCAGTACTTC
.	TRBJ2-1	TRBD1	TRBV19	CASSLSARGTGVHEQFF	TGTGCCAGTTCGCTCTCCGCCCGCGGGACAGGGGTTCATGAGCAGTTCTTC
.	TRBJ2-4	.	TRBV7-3	CASSPGRKNIQYF	TGTGCCAGCAGCCCGGGACGGAAAAACATTCAGTACTTC
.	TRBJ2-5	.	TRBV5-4	CASSLKSDPRETQYF	TGTGCCAGCAGCTTAAAAAGCGACCCCCGGGAGACCCAGTACTTC
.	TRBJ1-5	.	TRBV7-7	CASSSKLDGYSNQPQHF	TGTGCCAGCAGCTCCAAATTAGACGGATATAGCAATCAGCCCCAGCATTTT
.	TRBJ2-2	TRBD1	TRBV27	CASSFSPDRMNTGELFF	TGTGCCAGCAGTTTTTCCCCGGACAGGATGAACACCGGGGAGCTGTTTTTT
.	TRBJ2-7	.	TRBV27	CASSFGVGGASYYEQYF	TGTGCCAGCAGTTTCGGGGTGGGGGGGGCCTCATATTACGAGCAGTACTTC
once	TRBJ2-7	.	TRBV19	CASSLSAVGESYEQYF	TGTGCCAGTAGTCTCTCGGCAGTAGGGGAGTCCTACGAGCAGTACTTC
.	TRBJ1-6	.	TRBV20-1	CSASRGFGERYNSPLHF	TGCAGTGCTAGTCGGGGATTTGGCGAGAGGTATAATTCACCCCTCCACTTT
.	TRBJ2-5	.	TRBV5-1	CASSRPMGSETQYF	TGCGCCAGCAGCCGCCCTATGGGGAGCGAGACCCAGTACTTC
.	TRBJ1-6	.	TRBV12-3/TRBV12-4	CASSLGGLLHF	TGTGCCAGCAGTTTAGGGGGGCTCCTCCACTTT
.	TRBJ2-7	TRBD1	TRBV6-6	CASSPGRTGGAGEQYF	TGTGCCAGCAGTCCCGGGCGGACAGGGGGCGCGGGGGAGCAGTACTTC
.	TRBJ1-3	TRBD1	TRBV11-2	CASSQRWDRRNTIYF	TGTGCCAGCAGCCAGAGGTGGGACAGAAGAAACACCATATATTTT
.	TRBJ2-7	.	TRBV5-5	CASSLDPLESQQYF	TGTGCCAGCAGCTTGGACCCTCTGGAGTCCCAGCAGTACTTC
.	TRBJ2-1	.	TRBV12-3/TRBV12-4	CASSFRINEQFF	TGTGCCAGCAGTTTTAGGATCAATGAGCAGTTCTTC
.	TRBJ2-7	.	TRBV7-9	CASSPTGRTYEQYF	TGTGCCAGCAGCCCCACCGGGAGAACCTACGAGCAGTACTTC
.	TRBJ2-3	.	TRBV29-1	CSVQSPRGGTDTQYF	TGCAGCGTCCAATCGCCCCGGGGCGGGACAGATACGCAGTATTTT
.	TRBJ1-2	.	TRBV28	CATREANPGVSFGYTF	TGTGCCACCAGGGAGGCGAATCCGGGGGTCTCCTTTGGCTACACCTTC
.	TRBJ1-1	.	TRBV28	CASSPPDRPNTEAFF	TGTGCCAGCAGTCCCCCGGACAGACCGAACACTGAAGCTTTCTTT
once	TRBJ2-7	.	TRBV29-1	CSVGSGAYYEQYF	TGCAGCGTTGGAAGCGGAGCCTACTACGAGCAGTACTTC
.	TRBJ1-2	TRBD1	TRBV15	CATSSDRGHSGYTF	TGTGCCACCAGCAGTGACAGGGGGCACAGTGGCTACACCTTC
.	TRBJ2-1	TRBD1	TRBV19	CASSLSHRTGKFNEQFF	TGTGCCAGTAGCCTTTCTCACCGGACAGGAAAATTCAATGAGCAGTTCTTC
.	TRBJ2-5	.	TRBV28	CASKKQLRQETQYF	TGTGCCAGCAAAAAACAACTCCGACAAGAGACCCAGTACTTC